This T cell receptor (beta chain) comes out of a study of cytomegalovirus exposure and HLA in healthy donors. Findings and limits, study-wide: Clusters of TCRs from the first cohort tended to co-occur in the 120 or so validation repertoires (as a later analysis found). Rarity characterized most TCR sequences, yet some public TCRs appeared in many donors.

Trimming cost V 7 bases and J 10 bases; bases outside gene matches: 7. CDR3 length: 12 amino acids. Germline V gives CDR1 SNHLY, CDR2 FYNNEI. Points on this clone: Its target is unknown.

Profiled with immunoSEQ multiplex PCR; TCRdb holds only in-frame clones, not every one. The table includes a few hundred thousand clones, 90% detected once. The rearrangement links TRBV2 to TRBJ2-1, with TRBD1 identical over 7 bases. Sequencing used PBMCs. This sequence originates from a woman in her late teens or twenties in good health and CMV-seronegative. The CDR3 DNA follows: TGTGCCAGCATCGAAGGGGGACAGGAGCAGTTCTTC. This encodes CASIEGGQEQFF.